This TCR beta chain originates from a study of T cell repertoires in cytomegalovirus infection. MiXCR, applied by TCRdb to the reads, yields one record per CDR3 protein. This repertoire shows about 310,000 distinct CDR3 sequences, about 25% found once; its top ten account for more than 10%. A few counts support this clonotype. Its specificity is not known. This CDR3 contains 15 residues. V dropped 3 bases and J dropped 6 bases, with 20 bases sitting between them. Germline assignment: CDR1 DFQATT and CDR2 SNEGSKA (reference sequence). The source material was cultured PBMCs, sampled from culture after CMV antigen stimulation. The rearrangement joins TRBV20-1 to TRBJ1-1; maybe TRBD1 (6 bases). This receptor was identified in a human donor in good health (CMV status not recorded). Some clones in this sample may be carry-over from other donors' samples. The CDR3 nucleotides read TGCAGTGCTAGGGATCGGGAACCCAAGGGGGCTGAAGCTTTCTTT. Its translation: CSARDREPKGAEAFF.